This is a list of T cell receptor beta chains from one sample in a study of cytomegalovirus exposure and HLA in healthy donors. Repertoires were generated with immunoSEQ multiplex PCR, while TCRdb's copy carries only in-frame clones and drops some. This table holds roughly 180,000 clones, just under 80% found once. The sample consisted of PBMCs. The origin of the receptors is a man between 25 and 39 years old in good health and CMV-seronegative. CDR3s include the opening cysteine and the closing phenylalanine or tryptophan. The order of the fields is CDR3 length, J gene, V gene, clone size, D gene, CDR3 DNA, CDR3 protein. The D gene is left open where the match is weak. Some rows mark clone size as missing; the rest say once, few, many or name a class of expanded clone.

CDR3 length: 15
J gene: TRBJ2-1
V gene: TRBV5-1
clone size: NA
D gene: NA
CDR3 DNA: TGCGCCAGCAGCTTGGTTCTTGGACAGATGTATGAGCAGTTCTTC
CDR3 protein: CASSLVLGQMYEQFF

CDR3 length: 14
J gene: TRBJ2-7
V gene: TRBV11-2
clone size: NA
D gene: NA
CDR3 DNA: TGTGCCAGCAGCTTAGGGTACGCGGCTCGCGAGCAGTACTTC
CDR3 protein: CASSLGYAAREQYF

CDR3 length: 15
J gene: TRBJ1-5
V gene: TRBV10-3
clone size: NA
D gene: TRBD1
CDR3 DNA: TGTGCCATCAGTGCCGACAGGGACAGCAATCAGCCCCAGCATTTT
CDR3 protein: CAISADRDSNQPQHF

CDR3 length: 14
J gene: TRBJ1-6
V gene: TRBV7-6
clone size: NA
D gene: TRBD1
CDR3 DNA: TGTGCCAGCAGCACGGGACAGAATAATTCACCCCTCCACTTT
CDR3 protein: CASSTGQNNSPLHF

CDR3 length: 16
J gene: TRBJ1-5
V gene: TRBV19
clone size: NA
D gene: TRBD1
CDR3 DNA: TGTGCCAGTAGTAGGAGAACAGGGGTTAGCAATCAGCCCCAGCATTTT
CDR3 protein: CASSRRTGVSNQPQHF

CDR3 length: 16
J gene: TRBJ2-1
V gene: TRBV7-3
clone size: NA
D gene: TRBD1
CDR3 DNA: TGTGCCAGCAGCGCCCGACAGGGAAGCTCCTACAATGAGCAGTTCTTC
CDR3 protein: CASSARQGSSYNEQFF

CDR3 length: 17
J gene: TRBJ2-6
V gene: TRBV5-1
clone size: NA
D gene: NA
CDR3 DNA: TGCGCCAGCGGGAACCGGGGGAAGAGCTCTGGGGCCAACGTCCTGACTTTC
CDR3 protein: CASGNRGKSSGANVLTF

CDR3 length: 16
J gene: TRBJ2-5
V gene: TRBV30
clone size: few
D gene: TRBD2
CDR3 DNA: TGTGCCTGGAGGTCGGGGCTAGCGGGTGCCCAAGAGACCCAGTACTTC
CDR3 protein: CAWRSGLAGAQETQYF

CDR3 length: 15
J gene: TRBJ2-1
V gene: TRBV7-2
clone size: NA
D gene: TRBD2
CDR3 DNA: TGTGCCAGCAGCCCCGGGACTAGCGCGTACAATGAGCAGTTCTTC
CDR3 protein: CASSPGTSAYNEQFF

CDR3 length: 17
J gene: TRBJ2-1
V gene: TRBV5-1
clone size: few
D gene: TRBD2
CDR3 DNA: TGCGCCAGCAGCGCCCGACTAGCGGGGGGGGGTCACAATGAGCAGTTCTTC
CDR3 protein: CASSARLAGGGHNEQFF

CDR3 length: 13
J gene: TRBJ2-7
V gene: TRBV10-3
clone size: few
D gene: TRBD1
CDR3 DNA: TGTGCCATCAAAGGACAGGGAGCCGACGAGCAGTACTTC
CDR3 protein: CAIKGQGADEQYF

CDR3 length: 10
J gene: TRBJ2-2
V gene: TRBV6-6
clone size: once
D gene: NA
CDR3 DNA: TGTGCCAGCAGCGCCGGGGAGCTGTTTTTT
CDR3 protein: CASSAGELFF

CDR3 length: 14
J gene: TRBJ2-5
V gene: TRBV5-1
clone size: NA
D gene: TRBD2
CDR3 DNA: TGCGCGGCCCCGACTAGCGGCTACCAAGAGACCCAGTACTTC
CDR3 protein: CAAPTSGYQETQYF

CDR3 length: 14
J gene: TRBJ2-7
V gene: TRBV10-3
clone size: NA
D gene: TRBD2
CDR3 DNA: TGTGCCATCAGCAACCGGGACTACCCCTACGAGCAGTACTTC
CDR3 protein: CAISNRDYPYEQYF

CDR3 length: 12
J gene: TRBJ1-5
V gene: TRBV7-2
clone size: NA
D gene: NA
CDR3 DNA: TGTGCCAGCAGCCCGCCGACCGGAGCCCAGCATTTT
CDR3 protein: CASSPPTGAQHF

CDR3 length: 15
J gene: TRBJ1-1
V gene: TRBV10-3
clone size: NA
D gene: NA
CDR3 DNA: TGTGCCATCAGTGAGTCGCGTCTGCTGAACACTGAAGCTTTCTTT
CDR3 protein: CAISESRLLNTEAFF